This passage covers 28 T cell receptor beta chains from one sample sequenced in a study of kidney transplant recipient with SARS-CoV-2 infection. TCRdb analysed the reads with MiXCR anew, one entry per CDR3 protein. The table records under 250,000 distinct CDR3 sequences, about 28% of them present only once. The sample was a blood sample, taken at baseline and between days 110 and 120 from a kidney transplant recipient. The receptors stem from a male patient between 25 and 39 years old who had COVID-19 and was a kidney transplant recipient. The graft donor may be the source of some T cells.

On this clonotype: It may be a read error: a sequence one base away is much more abundant. J is TRBJ2-6 and V is TRBV8-2. TRBV8-2 is designated a pseudogene. The CDR3 is 17 amino acids. The CDR3 reads CGRRRKITQSRANVLTF. In DNA, the CDR3 is TGTGGCAGGCGACGGAAGATAACACAAAGTCGGGCCAACGTCCTGACTTTC.

With regard to this clonotype: This may arise from a read error, as a much more abundant clone is one base away. V and J are TRBV19 and TRBJ1-1, with D hard to call. The CDR3 covers 12 residues. Germline V gives CDR1 LNHDA, CDR2 SQIVND (reference sequence). The CDR3 is CTSSRRNTEAFF. CDR3 bases: TGTACCAGTAGTCGGAGGAACACTGAAGCTTTCTTT.

On this clonotype itself: A much bigger clone sits one base away, suggesting this may be a read error. This chain joins TRBV6-8 and TRBJ1-2; no definite D call. Germline V gene lookup returns CDR1 MNHGY and CDR2 SAAAGT. This CDR3 spans 17 amino acids. CDR3 protein: CARSAGVRSRKTYGYTF. The CDR3 coding sequence is TGTGCCCGCAGTGCAGGTGTACGCTCTAGAAAGACCTATGGCTACACCTTC.

About this clonotype: A read error may be the cause here, since a much bigger clone is one base away. CDR3 coding DNA: TGCAGCTTCCGGGTGAACACTGAAGCTTTCTTT. Translation: CSFRVNTEAFF. The V call is TRBV29-1, the J call TRBJ1-1; no reliable D call. V was pared by 8 bases and J by 0 bases, with 7 bases between. The CDR3 consists of 11 residues. The germline V gene has CDR1 SQVTM and CDR2 ANQGSEA. The variable domain in full, with the rest retrieved from reference TRBV29-1 and TRBJ1-1, is SAVISQKPSRDICQRGTSLTIQCQVDSQVTMMFWYRQQPGQSLTLIATANQGSEATYESGFVIDKFPISRPNLTFSTLTVSNMSPEDSSIYLCSFRVNTEAFFGQGTRLTVV.

This clonotype came up many times. The rearrangement links TRBV18 to TRBJ2-7, with unresolved D. There are 12 residues in the CDR3. V was pared by 3 bases and J by 1 base, with 4 bases between. Germline assignment: CDR1 KGHSH and CDR2 LQKENI. Written as DNA, the CDR3 is TGTGCCAGCTCACCGTCTTCCTACGAGCAGTACTTC. It translates to CASSPSSYEQYF.

This clonotype occurred many times. CDR3 DNA sequence: TGTGCCAGCAGTTATGGTGAGCCTTACGGAAAGACCTATGGCTACACCTTC. As protein: CASSYGEPYGKTYGYTF. The chain carries TRBV6-9 and TRBJ1-2; D is unclear. CDR1 MNHGY and CDR2 SVAAGI come from the germline V gene. V was cut by 2 bases and J by 4 bases, with 20 bases left in between. This CDR3 has 17 amino acids.

Comment on this clonotype: A much bigger clone sits one base away, suggesting this may be a read error. The chain uses TRBV11-2 and TRBJ1-2; the D is unclear. The CDR3 is 17 residues long. Deletions cut 5 bases from V and 4 bases from J, with 23 bases between. CDR1 SGHAT and CDR2 FQNNGV come from the germline V gene. The CDR3 here is CASSKRRTCRKTYGYTF. The CDR3 DNA is TGTGCCAGCAGCAAAAGACGAACATGCAGAAAGACCTATGGCTACACCTTC.

As regards this clonotype: One base away lies a much larger clone, so this may be a sequencing read error. This rearrangement joins TRBV6-5 to TRBJ1-1; no reliable D call. CDR1 and CDR2 (germline): MNHEY, SVGAGI. The CDR3 loop spans 14 amino acids. The CDR3 region is CANSEPHWNTEAFF. The CDR3, as DNA: TGTGCCAACAGTGAGCCCCATTGGAACACTGAAGCTTTCTTT.

This clonotype occurred many times. The genes are TRBV8-2 and TRBJ2-6. TRBV8-2 is a known pseudogene. This CDR3 comprises 17 residues. The DNA of the CDR3 is TGTGGCATCATACGAAGGATAACACAAAGTCGGGCCAACGTCCTGACTTTC. Its protein product is CGIIRRITQSRANVLTF.

This clonotype was counted at least ten times. The chain uses TRBV19 and TRBJ2-2, with D uncertain. Trimming pared 3 bases from V and 4 bases from J, leaving 12 bases between. The CDR3 is made up of 15 amino acids. Germline lookup yields CDR1 LNHDA and CDR2 SQIVND (reference sequence). CDR3 sequence (DNA): TGTGCCAGTAGTATCCCGTCCGGTTCCACCGGGGAGCTGTTTTTT. It yields the protein CASSIPSGSTGELFF. The complete variable domain, with remaining parts taken from reference TRBV19 and TRBJ2-2, reads DGGITQSPKYLFRKEGQNVTLSCEQNLNHDAMYWYRQDPGQGLRLIYYSQIVNDFQKGDIAEGYSVSREKKESFPLTVTSAQKNPTAFYLCASSIPSGSTGELFFGEGSRLTVL.

About this clonotype itself: A clone one base away is much larger, so this may be a read error. This sequence joins TRBV23-1 and TRBJ1-2; no reliable D call. TRBV23-1 is noted as an ORF with a role that remains uncertain. This CDR3 contains 17 residues. CDR3 nucleotide sequence: TGCGACAGCAGTAGGATAGAGCTACGCAGAAAGACCTATGGCTACACCTTC. Amino acids: CDSSRIELRRKTYGYTF.

There are many counts of this clonotype. The V gene is TRBV29-1, the J gene TRBJ2-5; 11 bases map to TRBD2. Per the germline V gene, CDR1 is SQVTM and CDR2 is ANQGSEA. This CDR3 contains 16 residues. J was trimmed by 4 bases and V by 1 base; bases with no gene match: 8. CDR3: CSVEGVAGGPRETQYF. In DNA, the CDR3 is TGCAGCGTTGAAGGGGTAGCGGGAGGGCCCAGAGAGACCCAGTACTTC.

A note on this clonotype: Given a much more abundant clone one base away, this may be a read error. The CDR3 end shows no conserved phenylalanine or tryptophan, and so a read error is likely. The chain has TRBV6-1 and TRBJ1-2, with D unclear. The CDR3 consists of 17 residues. V lost 4 bases to trimming and J lost 4 bases, with 22 bases between them. Germline V gene lookup returns CDR1 MNHNS and CDR2 SASEGT. The CDR3, as DNA: TGTGCCAGCAGTGGAGCTAAGGAATGTAGAAAGACCTATGGCTACACCCTC. Amino acid sequence: CASSGAKECRKTYGYTL.

This clonotype was detected many times. The chain carries TRBV6-6 and TRBJ1-1; 9 nucleotides align to TRBD1. This CDR3 region has 16 residues. V lost 2 bases, J lost 2 bases, and 6 bases stayed unmatched. Germline-derived CDR1 and CDR2 are MNHNY and SVGAGI (reference sequence). The CDR3 DNA is TGTGCCAGCAGTTACCCGACAGGGGGGGGAAACACTGAAGCTTTCTTT. Translating it yields CASSYPTGGGNTEAFF.

In the case of this clonotype: Since a much larger clone is just one base distant, this may be a read error. The J gene is TRBJ1-2, the V gene TRBV5-6; D not certain. V shed 7 bases and J shed 4 bases, with 23 bases lying between them. The CDR3 sequence is 16 residues long. CDR1 SGHDT and CDR2 YYEEEE come from the germline V gene. CDR3 protein: CASFFVNGRKTYGYTF. The CDR3 DNA sequence: TGTGCCAGCTTTTTTGTCAATGGTCGAAAGACCTATGGCTACACCTTC.

A note on this clonotype: This clone may be a read error of a much larger clone one base away. It is likely a read error, because the conserved phenylalanine at the end of the CDR3 is missing. J is TRBJ1-1 and V is TRBV19, with 8 bases matching TRBD1. CDR1 and CDR2 from the germline V gene are LNHDA and SQIVND (reference sequence). J was trimmed by 8 bases and V by 4 bases; bases with no gene match: 6. CDR3 size: 13 residues. The CDR3 sequence is CASSSRGLGEAFS. The CDR3 DNA is TGTGCCAGTAGTAGCAGGGGGCTGGGCGAAGCTTTCTCT.

This clonotype was detected many times. The chain has TRBV3-1 and TRBJ2-2; D may be TRBD2 (5 bases). CDR1 is LGHDT and CDR2 is YNNKEL in the germline V gene (reference sequence). CDR3 size: 18 residues. Deletions cut 5 bases from V and 5 bases from J, with 24 bases between. The CDR3 coding sequence is TGTGCCAGCAGCTGGAGGAATCCCATTTCAGGCTTGACCGGGGAGCTGTTTTTT. This sequence encodes CASSWRNPISGLTGELFF.

This clonotype was observed many times. The chain couples TRBV19 to TRBJ2-7; no clear D gene. The CDR3 is made up of 14 amino acids. The germline V gene has CDR1 LNHDA and CDR2 SQIVND (reference sequence). Trimming stripped 1 base from V and 6 bases from J, with 13 bases between. CDR3 loop: CASSIVENNGEQYF. CDR3 DNA sequence: TGTGCCAGTAGTATAGTAGAGAACAACGGCGAGCAGTACTTC. Filled out from reference TRBV19 and TRBJ2-7, the complete variable domain reads DGGITQSPKYLFRKEGQNVTLSCEQNLNHDAMYWYRQDPGQGLRLIYYSQIVNDFQKGDIAEGYSVSREKKESFPLTVTSAQKNPTAFYLCASSIVENNGEQYFGPGTRLTVT.

A remark on this clonotype: This could be a read error, since a much larger clone is one nucleotide away. The rearrangement uses TRBV18 and TRBJ1-2; D remains unclear. Germline CDR1 KGHSH, CDR2 LQKENI. This CDR3 has 15 residues. Written as DNA, the CDR3 is TGTGCCGGCTCACCGGCCCCAGAAGCTAACTATGGCTACACCTTC. Protein sequence: CAGSPAPEANYGYTF.

In this sample, this clonotype turned up many times. The rearrangement links TRBV7-9 to TRBJ2-5; possibly TRBD1 or TRBD2 for D (5 bases each). There are 13 residues in the CDR3. In germline, CDR1 is SEHNR, CDR2 FQNEAQ (reference sequence). V was cut by 1 base and J by 7 bases, with 10 bases left in between. CDR3 coding DNA: TGTGCCAGCAGCTTAGACGCCGGGGCGACCCAGTACTTC. This encodes CASSLDAGATQYF.

Note on this clonotype: This may be a read error: a much more frequent sequence differs by one nucleotide. The rearrangement joins TRBV3-1 to TRBJ2-7, with D perhaps matching TRBD1 (6 bases). CDR1 is LGHDT and CDR2 is YNNKEL in the germline V gene (reference sequence). The CDR3 sequence is 15 residues long. DNA for the CDR3: TGTACCAGCAGCCAATTCCAGGGGCCTGCCTACGAGCAGTACTTC. It translates to CTSSQFQGPAYEQYF.

In its sample, this clonotype was seen a few times. V gene TRBV19 combines with J gene TRBJ2-7; possible D gene TRBD2, 7 bases. Germline lookup yields CDR1 LNHDA and CDR2 SQIVND (reference sequence). Trimming removed 4 bases from V and 3 bases from J, with 13 bases in between. The CDR3 is 14 residues long. The DNA of the CDR3 is TGTGCCAGTAGTACTGGGGGGGGCAGCTACGAGCAGTACTTC. Translating gives CASSTGGGSYEQYF.

The chain uses TRBV20-1 and TRBJ2-3; TRBD2 matches at 8 bases. Judging by the DNA end, TRBJ2-5 fits better; the J call may be wrong. There are 13 residues in the CDR3. Germline V gene lookup returns CDR1 DFQATT and CDR2 SNEGSKA (reference sequence). CDR3 protein: CSASTGGRRTQYF. Here the CDR3 DNA reads TGCAGTGCTAGCACGGGAGGGCGCCGGACCCAGTACTTC.

Regarding this clonotype: A junction end diverges from the germline sequence, so it may reflect a read error. This chain uses TRBV5-1 with TRBJ1-6; D ambiguous. This CDR3 contains 15 residues. CDR1 is SGHRS and CDR2 is YFSETQ in the germline V gene. CDR3: CAGSETASYNSPLHF. CDR3 DNA: TGCGCCGGCAGCGAGACTGCCTCCTATAATTCACCCCTCCACTTT.

The V call is TRBV9, the J call TRBJ1-3; D is unclear. Trimming shortened V by 3 bases and J by 2 bases, and 9 bases separated the two germline ends. Germline CDR1 and CDR2: SGDLS and YYNGEE. The CDR3 sequence is 14 residues long. The CDR3 protein is CASSAGTAGNTIYF. The CDR3 DNA reads as TGTGCCAGCAGCGCCGGAACTGCTGGAAACACCATATATTTT.

Remarks on this clonotype: A read error may be the cause here, since a much bigger clone is one base away. The chain recombines TRBV3-2 with TRBJ1-2. TRBV3-2 is shown as a pseudogene. The CDR3 loop spans 11 amino acids. CDR3 in DNA: TGTGCCAGCAGCCAAAGTTCTGGCTACACCTTC. Protein product: CASSQSSGYTF.

A word on this clonotype: This clone may be a read error of a much larger clone one base away. The J gene is TRBJ2-7, the V gene TRBV6-5, with a possible D match to TRBD1 (6 bases). V was trimmed by 6 bases and J by 1 base, leaving 22 bases between them. Per the germline V gene, CDR1 is MNHEY and CDR2 is SVGAGI. This CDR3 is built from 17 residues. CDR3 sequence (DNA): TGTGCCAGCAGGCTCCCTCACAGGGTAAGGGGATCCTACGAGCAGTACTTC. This encodes CASRLPHRVRGSYEQYF.

There are many counts of this clonotype. The genes are TRBV28 and TRBJ2-1; 12 bases match TRBD1. The CDR3 contains 16 residues. CDR1 MDHEN and CDR2 SYDVKM come from the germline V gene. V gave up 6 bases and J gave up 7 bases; unmatched junction bases: 10. CDR3 protein: CASSLWDRGLRNEQFF. The CDR3 coding sequence is TGTGCCAGCAGCCTCTGGGACAGGGGGCTTAGGAATGAGCAGTTCTTC.